This entry describes one TCR beta chain. This entry belongs to a study of blood T cell repertoires in COVID-19. Across 24 US areas, participants ranged in age from about 18 to 100 years. Germline CDR1 reads MNHEY; CDR2 reads SVGEGT. The germline V and J ends were trimmed by 5 bases and 2 bases, with 20 bases remaining between them. The length of the CDR3 is 17 residues. Per the study methods: How many nucleated cells were present was estimated from reference gene primer amplification. The protocol was immunoSEQ multiplex PCR, while the TCRdb copy is restricted to in-frame clones and leaves out a portion. That table supplies the V and J calls and clone size; D and trimming were determined from the DNA. The data hold 250,000 or so clones, with about four fifths observed a single time.

The chain couples TRBV6-2 or TRBV6-3 to TRBJ2-3; D is possibly TRBD1 (7 bases). The clonotype was recovered from a woman aged 40 to 49 who had been exposed to COVID-19. The sequenced sample was PBMCs or T cells enriched from blood (not recorded which). The CDR3 bases are TGTGCCAGCAGTCCCCGTCAGGGGGGTCTCCTCACAGATACGCAGTATTTT. As protein: CASSPRQGGLLTDTQYF.